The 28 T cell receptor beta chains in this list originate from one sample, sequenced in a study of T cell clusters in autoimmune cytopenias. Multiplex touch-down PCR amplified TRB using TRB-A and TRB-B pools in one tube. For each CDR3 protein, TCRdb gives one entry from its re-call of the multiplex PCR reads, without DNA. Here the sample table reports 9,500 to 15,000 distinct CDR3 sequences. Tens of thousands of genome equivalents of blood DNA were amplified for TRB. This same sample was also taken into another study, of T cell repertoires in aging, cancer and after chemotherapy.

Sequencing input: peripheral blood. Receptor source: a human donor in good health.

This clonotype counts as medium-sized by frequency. CDR3 protein: CASSYRLAYEQYF. The rearrangement joins TRBV6-5 to TRBJ2-7. Looked up from germline, CDR1 is MNHEY and CDR2 is SVGAGI. This CDR3 has 13 residues.

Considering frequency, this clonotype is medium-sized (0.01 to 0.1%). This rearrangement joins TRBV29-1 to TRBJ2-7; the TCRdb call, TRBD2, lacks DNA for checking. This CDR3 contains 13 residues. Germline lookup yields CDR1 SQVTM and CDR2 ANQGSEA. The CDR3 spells CSVVGTFLGEQYF.

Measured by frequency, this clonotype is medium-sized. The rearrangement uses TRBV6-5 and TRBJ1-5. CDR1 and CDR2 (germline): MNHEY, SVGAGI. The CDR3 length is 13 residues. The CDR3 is CASSYSGWEPQHF.

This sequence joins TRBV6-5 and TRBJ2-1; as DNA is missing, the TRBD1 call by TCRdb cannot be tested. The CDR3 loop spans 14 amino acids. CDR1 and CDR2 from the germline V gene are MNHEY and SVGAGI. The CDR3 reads CASSYSKGGYEQFF.

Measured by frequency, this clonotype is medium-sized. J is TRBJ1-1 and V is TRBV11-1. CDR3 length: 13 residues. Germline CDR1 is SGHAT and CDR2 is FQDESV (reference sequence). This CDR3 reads CASSLDGLAEAFF.

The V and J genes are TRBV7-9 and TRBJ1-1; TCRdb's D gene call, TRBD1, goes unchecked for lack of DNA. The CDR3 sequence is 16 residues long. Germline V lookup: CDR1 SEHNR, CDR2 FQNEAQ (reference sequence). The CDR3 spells CASSFRRLQGNTEAFF.

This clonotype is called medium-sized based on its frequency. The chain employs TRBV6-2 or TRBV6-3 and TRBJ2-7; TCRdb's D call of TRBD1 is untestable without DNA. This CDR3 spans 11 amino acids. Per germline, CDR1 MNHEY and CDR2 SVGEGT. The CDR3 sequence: CASSYQRGLYF.

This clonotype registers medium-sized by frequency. The CDR3 loop is CASKEWQSGSQNANSPLHF. The rearrangement links TRBV6-2 or TRBV6-3 to TRBJ1-6; TCRdb's D gene call, TRBD1, goes unchecked for lack of DNA. The CDR3 sequence is 19 residues long. The germline V gene encodes CDR1 MNHEY and CDR2 SVGEGT.

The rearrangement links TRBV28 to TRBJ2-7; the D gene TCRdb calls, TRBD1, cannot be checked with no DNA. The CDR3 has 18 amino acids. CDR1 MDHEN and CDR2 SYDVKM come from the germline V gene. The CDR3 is CASSSPHLRDRGSYEQYF.

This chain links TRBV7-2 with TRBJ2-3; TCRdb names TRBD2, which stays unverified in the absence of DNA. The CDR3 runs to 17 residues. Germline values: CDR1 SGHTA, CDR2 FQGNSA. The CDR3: CASSLALTSRATDTQYF.

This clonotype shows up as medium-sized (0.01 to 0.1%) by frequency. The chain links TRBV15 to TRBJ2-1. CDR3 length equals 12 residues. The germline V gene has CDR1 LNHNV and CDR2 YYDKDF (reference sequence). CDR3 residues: CATSRVAERQFF.

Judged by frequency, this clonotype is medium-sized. The CDR3 loop reads CAWSVGQGTSRPNEKLFF. This chain links TRBV30 with TRBJ1-4; TCRdb picks TRBD1, but there is no DNA to check that call. CDR3 length: 18 amino acids. Germline-derived CDR1 and CDR2 are GTSNPN and SVGIG (reference sequence).

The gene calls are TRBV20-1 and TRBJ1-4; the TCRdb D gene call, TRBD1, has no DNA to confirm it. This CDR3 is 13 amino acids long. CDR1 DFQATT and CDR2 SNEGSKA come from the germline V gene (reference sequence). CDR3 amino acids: CSATLVGEEKLFF.

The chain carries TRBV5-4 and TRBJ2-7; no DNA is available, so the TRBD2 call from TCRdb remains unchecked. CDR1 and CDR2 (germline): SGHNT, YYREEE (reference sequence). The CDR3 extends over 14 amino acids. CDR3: CASSLGGYPYEQYF.

CDR3 region: CATGQGMLNQPQHF. The chain joins TRBV30 to TRBJ1-5; TCRdb gives TRBD1 as the D gene, but with no DNA this cannot be confirmed. The CDR3 contains 14 residues. CDR1 GTSNPN and CDR2 SVGIG come from the germline V gene (reference sequence).

The CDR3 sequence: CASSGRTENQPQHF. V is TRBV5-6 and J is TRBJ1-5. CDR1 and CDR2 from the germline V gene are SGHDT and YYEEEE. The CDR3 runs 14 residues.

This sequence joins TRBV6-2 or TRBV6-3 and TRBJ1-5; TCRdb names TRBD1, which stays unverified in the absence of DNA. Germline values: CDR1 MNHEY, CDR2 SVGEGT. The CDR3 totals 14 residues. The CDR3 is CASRRWGDGQPQHF.

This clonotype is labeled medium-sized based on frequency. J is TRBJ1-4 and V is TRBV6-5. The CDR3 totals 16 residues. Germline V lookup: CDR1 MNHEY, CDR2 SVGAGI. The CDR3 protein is CASSIGEGGGNEKLFF.

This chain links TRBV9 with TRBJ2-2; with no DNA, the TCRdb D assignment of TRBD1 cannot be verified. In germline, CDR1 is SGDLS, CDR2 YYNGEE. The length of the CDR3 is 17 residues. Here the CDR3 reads CASSAPLVGGFTGELFF.

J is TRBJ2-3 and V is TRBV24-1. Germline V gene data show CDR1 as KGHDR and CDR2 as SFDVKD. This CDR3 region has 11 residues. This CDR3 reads CATRKGFAQYF.

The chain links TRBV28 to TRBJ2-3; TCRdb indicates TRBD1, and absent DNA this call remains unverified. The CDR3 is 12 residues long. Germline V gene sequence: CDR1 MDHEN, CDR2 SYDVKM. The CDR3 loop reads CASSSGPDTQYF.

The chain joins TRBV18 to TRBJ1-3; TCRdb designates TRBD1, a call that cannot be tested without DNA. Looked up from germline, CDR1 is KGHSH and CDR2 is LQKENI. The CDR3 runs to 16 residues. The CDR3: CASSPPRRQSGNTIYF.

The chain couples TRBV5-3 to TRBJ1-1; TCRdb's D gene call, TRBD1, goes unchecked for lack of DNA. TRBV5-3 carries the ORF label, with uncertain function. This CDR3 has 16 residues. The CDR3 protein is CARSFSIQGQHTEAFF.

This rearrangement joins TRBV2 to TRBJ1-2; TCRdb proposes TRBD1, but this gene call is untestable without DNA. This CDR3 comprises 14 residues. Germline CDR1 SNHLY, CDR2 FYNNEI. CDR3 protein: CASSRQHLGDGYTF.

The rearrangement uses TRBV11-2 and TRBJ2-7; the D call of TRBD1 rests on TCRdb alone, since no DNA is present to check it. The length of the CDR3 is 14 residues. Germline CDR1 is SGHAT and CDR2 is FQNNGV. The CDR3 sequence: CASSLDGHSDEQYF.

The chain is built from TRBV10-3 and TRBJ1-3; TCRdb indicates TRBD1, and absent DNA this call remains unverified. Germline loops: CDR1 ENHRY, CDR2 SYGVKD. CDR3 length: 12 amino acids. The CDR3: CAIKGHGNTIYF.

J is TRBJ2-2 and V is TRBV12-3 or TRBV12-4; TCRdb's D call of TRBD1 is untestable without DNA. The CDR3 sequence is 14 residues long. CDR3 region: CASSFKRGAGELFF.

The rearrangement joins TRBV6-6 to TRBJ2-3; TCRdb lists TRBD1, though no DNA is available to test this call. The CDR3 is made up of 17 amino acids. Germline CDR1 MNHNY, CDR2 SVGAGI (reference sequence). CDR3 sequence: CASSYSGTGEGTDTQYF.